The 10 T cell receptor beta chains reported below all come from one sample, sequenced in a study of blood T cell repertoires in COVID-19. The method was immunoSEQ multiplex PCR; TCRdb's version includes in-frame clones alone and lacks a portion of them. This table has about 120,000 clones, around 89% appearing once. Source material: peripheral blood. All receptors derive from a man in his sixties or seventies with active or convalescent COVID-19.

The chain recombines TRBV27 with TRBJ2-1, with TRBD2 matching over 9 bases. This CDR3 has 13 residues. The germline V gene encodes CDR1 MNHEY and CDR2 SMNVEV (reference sequence). V trimming: 5 bases; J trimming: 6 bases; junction bases outside the gene matches: 2. The CDR3 is CASSLTSGNEQFF. CDR3 nucleotide sequence: TGTGCCAGCAGTCTGACTAGCGGCAATGAGCAGTTCTTC.

The chain is built from TRBV2 and TRBJ2-7; D not certain. CDR3 length: 12 residues. Per the germline V gene, CDR1 is SNHLY and CDR2 is FYNNEI. V dropped 7 bases and J dropped 3 bases, with 10 bases sitting between them. The CDR3 DNA follows: TGTGCCAGCACAAGGAGCGTCTACGAGCAGTACTTC. Amino acids: CASTRSVYEQYF.

This clone was counted once. The genes are TRBV11-2 and TRBJ2-7; weak D call: TRBD1 (5 bases). The V gene's germline CDR1 is SGHAT and CDR2 FQNNGV. The CDR3 extends over 14 amino acids. V lost 7 bases and J lost 0, with 13 bases in between. CDR3 nucleotides: TGTGCCAGCACTTACTCAAGGGGCTCCTACGAGCAGTACTTC. Translated, it gives CASTYSRGSYEQYF.

The CDR3 DNA reads TGTGCCAGCAACAAACAGGGACAGAACACTGAAGCTTTCTTT. Protein product: CASNKQGQNTEAFF. The chain uses TRBV7-8 and TRBJ1-1; weak D call: TRBD1 (6 bases). The CDR3 length is 14 residues. V lost 7 bases and J lost 1, with 13 bases in between. Looked up from germline, CDR1 is SGHVS and CDR2 is FQNEAQ.

The chain combines TRBV7-6 with TRBJ2-7, with 9 bases that match TRBD1. This CDR3 has 14 residues. With 5 bases clipped from V and 5 bases from J, the junction kept 7 bases outside the gene matches. CDR1 SGHVS and CDR2 FNYEAQ come from the germline V gene. The CDR3 nucleotides read TGTGCCAGCAGCGAACAGGGGGCGTTACACGAGCAGTACTTC. The encoded protein is CASSEQGALHEQYF.

V gene TRBV6-6 combines with J gene TRBJ1-1; D unclear. This CDR3 has 18 residues. Germline CDR1 is MNHNY and CDR2 is SVGAGI (reference sequence). V was pared by 5 bases and J by 6 bases, with 28 bases between. CDR3 sequence (DNA): TGTGCCAGCAGTCCCCGTCGGGGTTTGGGGTATCTTCAGGCTGAAGCTTTCTTT. This translates into CASSPRRGLGYLQAEAFF.

The chain recombines TRBV7-9 with TRBJ1-4; TRBD1 might be the D (6 bases). The V end lost 6 bases, the J end lost 5 bases, and 16 bases lay between the germline ends. Germline V gene lookup returns CDR1 SEHNR and CDR2 FQNEAQ (reference sequence). CDR3 length: 15 amino acids. For the CDR3, the DNA is TGTGCCAGCAGGCCTCTGGGAAGGGGGAATGAAAAACTGTTTTTT. This gives the protein CASRPLGRGNEKLFF.

V and J are TRBV28 and TRBJ1-1; possible D gene TRBD1, 5 bases. The CDR3 spans 15 residues. Germline lookup yields CDR1 MDHEN and CDR2 SYDVKM. Trimming left V 3 bases short and J 4 bases short, with 15 bases between. CDR3 residues: CASSFFDRGSTEAFF. CDR3 in DNA: TGTGCCAGCAGTTTTTTCGACCGGGGGAGCACTGAAGCTTTCTTT.

J is TRBJ2-3 and V is TRBV5-1; D gene unclear. The CDR3 is 16 amino acids. Trimming removed 0 bases at V and 0 bases at J, with 11 bases between. The germline V gene has CDR1 SGHRS and CDR2 YFSETQ. In DNA form, the CDR3 reads TGCGCCAGCAGCTTGGGGCAGTATTCTAGCACAGATACGCAGTATTTT. Encoded protein: CASSLGQYSSTDTQYF.

The rearrangement joins TRBV11-1 to TRBJ2-7, with 10 bases identical to TRBD1. V shed 5 bases, J shed 6 bases, and the junction held 10 bases outside the gene matches. From germline, CDR1 is SGHAT and CDR2 FQDESV (reference sequence). There are 15 residues in the CDR3. CDR3 nucleotides: TGTGCCAGCAGCCGCCCGGGACAGGGGAAGGGCGAGCAGTACTTC. Its protein is CASSRPGQGKGEQYF.